The rows below give T cell receptor beta chains drawn from one sample of a study of a mutant IDH1 vaccine in newly diagnosed glioma. These receptors lack a known antigen. Here immunoSEQ multiplex PCR was the method, and the copy in TCRdb shows in-frame clones only, minus some. The table lists 25,000 to 30,000 clones, roughly 80% of them singletons. The input for sequencing was PBMCs, taken from a glioma patient whose treatment included an IDH1 peptide vaccine. The origin of the receptors is a woman aged 25-40 years with glioma. The CDR3 runs from the conserved cysteine through the conserved F or W. The order of the fields is D gene, clone size, J gene, V gene, CDR3 protein, CDR3 DNA. D genes are given only for firm matches. Size is stated for part of the rows, as once, few or many counts, or as a class when the clone is expanded.

>TRBD2|.|TRBJ2-7|TRBV11-3
CASRGLALPYEQYF
TGTGCCAGCCGGGGACTAGCCCTCCCCTACGAGCAGTACTTC
>.|.|TRBJ1-4|TRBV6-5
CASSYSKGRGGGLFF
TGTGCCAGCAGTTACTCGAAGGGTCGGGGCGGGGGACTGTTTTTT
>.|.|TRBJ2-3|TRBV12-5
CASGLGTTDTQYF
TGTGCTAGTGGTTTAGGAACCACAGATACGCAGTATTTT
>.|.|TRBJ2-2|TRBV7-8
CASSLVFEGPGELFF
TGTGCCAGCAGCTTAGTTTTTGAGGGCCCCGGGGAGCTGTTTTTT
>.|.|TRBJ2-7|TRBV5-1
CASSLGGGPYEQYF
TGCGCCAGCAGCTTGGGAGGCGGGCCCTACGAGCAGTACTTC
>.|.|TRBJ2-5|TRBV5-4
CASSRDQETQYF
TGTGCCAGCAGCCGTGACCAAGAGACCCAGTACTTC
>.|few|TRBJ2-5|TRBV27
CASQPSLLPGLYF
TGTGCCAGCCAACCTAGTCTTCTTCCCGGGCTATACTTC
>TRBD1|.|TRBJ2-2|TRBV6-1
CASIEGAYTGELFF
TGTGCCAGCATCGAGGGGGCCTACACCGGGGAGCTGTTTTTT
>TRBD2|once|TRBJ2-2|TRBV6-5
CASTRLAGDGGELFF
TGTGCCAGCACCCGACTAGCGGGGGATGGCGGGGAGCTGTTTTTT
>.|.|TRBJ1-5|TRBV6-5
CASRQPQHF
TGTGCCAGCCGCCAGCCCCAGCATTTT
>.|.|TRBJ1-1|TRBV5-6
CASSSGRGATEAFF
TGTGCCAGCAGCAGTGGACGGGGGGCCACTGAAGCTTTCTTT
>TRBD1|once|TRBJ1-4|TRBV5-1
CASTYSGTGYEKLFF
TGCGCCAGCACCTATTCCGGGACAGGGTATGAAAAACTGTTTTTT
>TRBD1|.|TRBJ1-5|TRBV6-5
CASSDREGQPQHF
TGTGCCAGCAGCGACAGGGAGGGTCAACCCCAGCATTTT
>.|.|TRBJ2-5|TRBV6-5
CASSYSISETQYF
TGTGCCAGCAGTTACTCTATATCGGAGACCCAGTACTTC